This TCR beta chain was sequenced in a study of identical twins. Whole-study results and caveats: Cord blood beta clonotypes that were abundant carried fewer insertions, and memory repertoires showed no such trend.

The CDR3 totals 14 residues. Per germline, CDR1 DFQATT and CDR2 SNEGSKA (reference sequence). The germline V and J ends were trimmed by 6 bases and 8 bases, with 22 bases remaining between them. A remark on this clonotype: Antigen specificity is unknown.

Via MiXCR, TCRdb re-called the 5' RACE reads, giving one row per CDR3 protein. The sample holds about 390,000 distinct CDR3 sequences, 7% to 9.5% seen once. The TCR originated in a woman aged 45-60 years in good health. This chain joins TRBV20-1 and TRBJ1-2; D not resolved. What was sequenced was naive T cells sorted from blood. Here the CDR3 reads CSAQTLQRLGGYTF. CDR3 DNA: TGCAGTGCCCAGACCCTCCAAAGGCTCGGGGGCTACACCTTC.